These 26 T cell receptor beta chains originate from one sample sequenced in a study of human T cells and chemical hapten exposure. A single record per CDR3 protein comes from TCRdb applying MiXCR to the RACE reads. In the table there are some 400,000 distinct CDR3 sequences, more than 4.5% of which are singletons. As to time point: patch test 1, 2 weeks after DPC sensitization. Treatment indicated: therapeutic diphenylcyclopropenone sensitization with weekly scalp DPC. Specimen: whole blood, collected in connection with sensitization to the hapten diphenylcyclopropenone (DPC). These receptors were taken from a woman aged 45-59 years with alopecia areata. Some clones in this sample may be carry-over from other donors' samples.

This clonotype was detected ten times or more. V and J are TRBV6-5 and TRBJ2-3; unclear D gene. Germline assignment: CDR1 MNHEY and CDR2 SVGAGI. Trimming pared 5 bases from V and 4 bases from J, leaving 13 bases between. The CDR3 contains 14 residues. The CDR3 loop is CASSPREVPDTQYF. The DNA of the CDR3 is TGTGCCAGCAGTCCAAGAGAGGTCCCAGATACGCAGTATTTT.

The table lists this clonotype with a few counts. This chain links TRBV6-1 with TRBJ2-7, with D possibly matching TRBD1 (6 bases). The germline V and J ends were trimmed by 0 bases and 5 bases, with 14 bases remaining between them. This CDR3 spans 15 amino acids. The germline V gene encodes CDR1 MNHNS and CDR2 SASEGT. The CDR3 reads CASSEAAGVINEQYF. The CDR3 DNA sequence: TGTGCCAGCAGTGAAGCGGCAGGGGTCATCAACGAGCAGTACTTC.

The sample holds many counts of this clonotype. The CDR3: CATEGRDYTF. Written as DNA, the CDR3 is TGTGCCACCGAGGGAAGGGACTACACCTTC. The chain links TRBV10-3 to TRBJ1-2; D is uncertain. Germline CDR1 ENHRY, CDR2 SYGVKD. Trimming stripped 10 bases from V and 10 bases from J, with 13 bases between. CDR3 length equals 10 residues.

This clonotype appeared many times. The V gene is TRBV2, the J gene TRBJ1-3, with unresolved D. The CDR3 covers 13 residues. Per the germline V gene, CDR1 is SNHLY and CDR2 is FYNNEI. The ends were cut back, 8 bases at V and 0 bases at J, with 8 bases in the middle. This chain's CDR3 is CASLESSGNTIYF. In nucleotides, the CDR3 is TGTGCCAGCTTAGAGAGCTCTGGAAACACCATATATTTT.

This clonotype appeared many times. The rearrangement links TRBV4-1 to TRBJ2-3; 9 positions agree with TRBD2. The ends lost 4 bases at V and 2 bases at J; junction bases unmatched: 7. The CDR3 has 16 amino acids. Germline V gene lookup returns CDR1 MGHRA and CDR2 YSYEKL. This CDR3 is CASSLLTSGLTDTQYF. CDR3 DNA sequence: TGCGCCAGCAGCCTCTTGACTAGCGGACTCACAGATACGCAGTATTTT.

This clonotype was recorded at least ten times. This sequence joins TRBV7-2 and TRBJ1-1; D perhaps matches TRBD1 (6 bases). Trimming shortened V by 1 base and J by 5 bases, and 17 bases separated the two germline ends. The CDR3 extends over 16 amino acids. Germline CDR1 and CDR2: SGHTA and FQGNSA. The CDR3 DNA is TGTGCCAGCAGCTTAGGAAGCGGGGGCGGGGTGACTGAAGCTTTCTTT. Protein product: CASSLGSGGGVTEAFF.

This clonotype has a count of ten or more. This chain connects TRBV12-3 or TRBV12-4 to TRBJ1-1; no clear D gene. This CDR3 region has 15 residues. V lost 6 bases to trimming and J lost 1 base, with 15 bases between them. CDR3 DNA sequence: TGTGCCAGCAGCCACCGGGGATCTCGGAACACTGAAGCTTTCTTT. Translated, it gives CASSHRGSRNTEAFF.

This clonotype was recorded at least ten times. This rearrangement joins TRBV29-1 to TRBJ2-2, with TRBD1 matching 8 bases. The CDR3 length is 12 residues. The V gene's germline CDR1 is SQVTM and CDR2 ANQGSEA. V was clipped by 7 bases and J by 7 bases; unmatched bases: 5. The CDR3 DNA reads as TGCAGCGCAGGACAGGGCGGCGGGGAGCTGTTTTTT. The encoded protein is CSAGQGGGELFF.

In this sample, this clonotype turned up many times. V gene TRBV4-2 combines with J gene TRBJ1-4; TRBD1 might be the D (5 bases). Germline CDR1 and CDR2: LGHNA and YNFKEQ. The CDR3 is made up of 14 amino acids. V lost 1 base and J 8 bases, leaving 11 bases between the germline ends. The CDR3 reads CASSQVGEKEKLFF. CDR3 nucleotides: TGTGCCAGCAGCCAAGTGGGGGAAAAGGAAAAACTGTTTTTT.

To note about this clonotype: Being one base from a much bigger clone, this may be a read error. The chain has TRBV11-3 and TRBJ2-7, with D tentatively TRBD1 (5 bases). CDR1 and CDR2 (germline): SGHNT, YENEEA. Deletions cut 2 bases from V and 1 base from J, with 12 bases between. The CDR3 sequence is 15 residues long. CDR3: CASSLMQGDSYEQYF. The DNA for the CDR3 is TGTGCCAGCAGCTTAATGCAGGGCGATTCCTACGAGCAGTACTTC.

This clonotype was seen ten or more times. This chain connects TRBV29-1 to TRBJ2-3; D might be TRBD2 (5 bases). The CDR3 runs to 13 residues. Between the trimmed V and J ends, which lost 4 bases and 3 bases, there was a span of 11 bases. The germline CDR1 and CDR2 sequences are SQVTM and ANQGSEA. The CDR3 nucleotides are TGCAGCGTTGGGGGAGCGGCTACAGATACGCAGTATTTT. Translation: CSVGGAATDTQYF.

This clonotype was seen repeatedly, ten times or more. Here the CDR3 reads CASTSSPSSYEQYF. CDR3 bases: TGTGCCAGCACCAGTTCCCCCAGCTCCTACGAGCAGTACTTC. The J gene is TRBJ2-7, the V gene TRBV5-6; D unresolved. This CDR3 has 14 amino acids. V lost 6 bases and J 0 bases, leaving 13 bases between the germline ends. Germline V gene data show CDR1 as SGHDT and CDR2 as YYEEEE.

This clonotype was recorded a few times. The chain couples TRBV5-6 to TRBJ2-5; 16 nucleotides line up with TRBD2. With V trimmed by 4 bases and J by 2 bases, 8 bases remained unmatched. The CDR3 has 18 residues. Per germline, CDR1 SGHDT and CDR2 YYEEEE. CDR3 sequence reads: CASSKGLAGGPLQETQYF. The CDR3 nucleotides are TGTGCCAGCAGCAAGGGACTAGCGGGAGGGCCCCTACAAGAGACCCAGTACTTC.

At least ten counts were recorded for this clonotype. The V gene is TRBV11-2, the J gene TRBJ1-6, with a tentative D call TRBD1 (6 bases). The germline gives CDR1 SGHAT, CDR2 FQNNGV. Trimming removed 1 base from V and 10 bases from J, with 14 bases in between. This CDR3 is built from 15 residues. In nucleotides, the CDR3 is TGTGCCAGCAGCTTAGTGGCAGGGGCAAGGTCACCCCTCCACTTT. As protein: CASSLVAGARSPLHF.

The chain combines TRBV7-9 with TRBJ2-1, with TRBD2 identical over 7 bases. CDR3 length: 17 amino acids. In germline, CDR1 is SEHNR, CDR2 FQNEAQ (reference sequence). Unmatched junction bases numbered 16, after V lost 5 bases and J lost 6 bases. Here the CDR3 DNA reads TGTGCCAGCAGCCAAACTACTGGGGAGGGCCTGGGCAATGAGCAGTTCTTC. Its protein product is CASSQTTGEGLGNEQFF.

This clonotype appeared many times. This sequence joins TRBV29-1 and TRBJ2-1; 12 nucleotides align to TRBD1. CDR3 length equals 13 residues. The J segment lost 10 bases and the V segment lost 4 bases, leaving 5 bases of the junction unmatched. Germline CDR1 SQVTM, CDR2 ANQGSEA. CDR3 residues: CSVAGQGAGEQFF. CDR3 in DNA: TGCAGCGTTGCGGGACAGGGGGCAGGGGAGCAGTTCTTC.

The table lists this clonotype with many counts. The chain is built from TRBV11-2 and TRBJ2-2; TRBD1 matches 7 bases. Germline lookup yields CDR1 SGHAT and CDR2 FQNNGV. V was pared by 3 bases and J by 4 bases, with 2 bases of the junction left unmatched. This CDR3 has 14 amino acids. CDR3: CASSFRQGTGELFF. The CDR3 nucleotides are TGTGCCAGCAGCTTTCGACAGGGCACCGGGGAGCTGTTTTTT.

This clonotype was picked up a small number of times. This chain connects TRBV3-1 to TRBJ2-1, with no clear D. CDR1 LGHDT and CDR2 YNNKEL come from the germline V gene (reference sequence). The CDR3 length is 15 residues. Trimming cost V 4 bases and J 3 bases, with 13 bases left between them. CDR3 DNA sequence: TGTGCCAGCAGCCCGGGCGTCAGCGACTACAATGAGCAGTTCTTC. This translates into CASSPGVSDYNEQFF.

This clonotype has more than one count but fewer than ten. The chain combines TRBV29-1 with TRBJ2-5, with 8 bases that match TRBD1. The V and J ends lost 7 bases and 2 bases, in that order; junction bases with no gene match: 9. Germline V lookup: CDR1 SQVTM, CDR2 ANQGSEA. CDR3 size: 14 residues. The CDR3 DNA is TGCAGCGCCTGGACAGGGCAAATTCAAGAGACCCAGTACTTC. This sequence encodes CSAWTGQIQETQYF.

This clonotype was seen repeatedly, ten times or more. The genes are TRBV27 and TRBJ2-1, with D perhaps TRBD2 (7 bases). The CDR3 has 18 amino acids. Germline V CDR1 and CDR2: MNHEY, SMNVEV (reference sequence). V lost 5 bases and J lost 2, with 22 bases in between. In nucleotides, the CDR3 is TGTGCCAGCAGTCCCCCTCGCGGGCGGGGGCGCACCTACAATGAGCAGTTCTTC. This codes for CASSPPRGRGRTYNEQFF.

This clonotype was seen repeatedly, ten times or more. This chain connects TRBV28 to TRBJ2-2; the D call may be TRBD1 or TRBD2 (7 bases each). V gave up 3 bases and J gave up 6 bases, with 14 bases separating them. Germline CDR1 MDHEN, CDR2 SYDVKM. The CDR3 extends over 15 amino acids. CDR3 DNA: TGTGCCAGCAGTTTTGTACAGGGGAGGGCCGGGGAGCTGTTTTTT. This gives the protein CASSFVQGRAGELFF.

This clonotype was seen only a few times. This chain connects TRBV20-1 to TRBJ1-5; maybe TRBD1 (6 bases). Looked up from germline, CDR1 is DFQATT and CDR2 is SNEGSKA (reference sequence). V was cut by 6 bases and J by 7 bases, with 13 bases left in between. This CDR3 spans 12 amino acids. In DNA form, the CDR3 reads TGCAGTGCAAGGGGGGGCGGCCAGCCCCAGCATTTT. This encodes CSARGGGQPQHF.

This clonotype appeared many times. The chain uses TRBV20-1 and TRBJ2-7; no definite D call. The CDR3 sequence is 12 residues long. Per germline, CDR1 DFQATT and CDR2 SNEGSKA (reference sequence). Deletions cut 2 bases from V and 2 bases from J, with 7 bases between. The DNA of the CDR3 is TGCAGTGCTAGATGGGAAGCCTACGAGCAGTACTTC. Protein product: CSARWEAYEQYF.

This clonotype was detected ten times or more. The chain combines TRBV10-3 with TRBJ2-3; D is tentatively TRBD1 or TRBD2 (5 bases each). This CDR3 region has 14 residues. Trimming cost V 7 bases and J 2 bases, with 13 bases left between them. In germline, CDR1 is ENHRY, CDR2 SYGVKD. CDR3 amino acids: CAINGGPNTDTQYF. Written as DNA, the CDR3 is TGTGCCATCAATGGGGGTCCCAACACAGATACGCAGTATTTT.

The sample holds one count of this clonotype. This sequence joins TRBV7-2 and TRBJ2-3, with 8 bases matching TRBD1. CDR3 size: 16 residues. Unmatched junction bases numbered 5, after V lost 1 base and J lost 2 bases. From germline, CDR1 is SGHTA and CDR2 FQGNSA. The CDR3: CASSLVETGDTDTQYF. As DNA, the CDR3 is TGTGCCAGCAGCTTAGTGGAGACAGGGGACACAGATACGCAGTATTTT.

This chain connects TRBV9 to TRBJ2-3; D might be TRBD2 (5 bases). CDR1 SGDLS and CDR2 YYNGEE come from the germline V gene. The CDR3 runs to 17 residues. The ends were cut back, 3 bases at V and 2 bases at J, with 19 bases in the middle. The CDR3 sequence: CASSAPGAYGLTDTQYF. CDR3 DNA sequence: TGTGCCAGCAGCGCCCCAGGAGCATACGGACTCACAGATACGCAGTATTTT.